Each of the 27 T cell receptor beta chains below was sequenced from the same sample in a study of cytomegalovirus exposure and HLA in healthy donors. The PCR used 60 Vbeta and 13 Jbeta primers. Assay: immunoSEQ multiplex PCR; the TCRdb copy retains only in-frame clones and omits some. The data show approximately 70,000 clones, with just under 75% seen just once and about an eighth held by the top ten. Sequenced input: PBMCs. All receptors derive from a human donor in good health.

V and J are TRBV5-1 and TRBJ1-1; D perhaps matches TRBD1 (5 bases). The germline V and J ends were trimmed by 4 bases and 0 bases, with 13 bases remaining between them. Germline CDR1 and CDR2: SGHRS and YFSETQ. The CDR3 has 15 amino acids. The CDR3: CASSPGGTLNTEAFF. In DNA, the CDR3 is TGCGCCAGCAGCCCCGGGGGTACCCTGAACACTGAAGCTTTCTTT.

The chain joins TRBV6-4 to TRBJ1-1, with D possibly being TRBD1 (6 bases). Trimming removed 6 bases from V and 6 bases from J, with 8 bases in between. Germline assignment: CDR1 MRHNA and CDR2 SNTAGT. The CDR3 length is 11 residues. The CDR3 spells CASRGHPEAFF. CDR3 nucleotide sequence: TGTGCCAGCAGGGGACACCCTGAAGCTTTCTTT.

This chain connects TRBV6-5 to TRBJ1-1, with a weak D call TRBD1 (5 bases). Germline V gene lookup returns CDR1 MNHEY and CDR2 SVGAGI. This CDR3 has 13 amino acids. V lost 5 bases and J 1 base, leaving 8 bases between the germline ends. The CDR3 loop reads CASSHGQNTEAFF. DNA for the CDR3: TGTGCCAGCAGTCACGGACAGAACACTGAAGCTTTCTTT.

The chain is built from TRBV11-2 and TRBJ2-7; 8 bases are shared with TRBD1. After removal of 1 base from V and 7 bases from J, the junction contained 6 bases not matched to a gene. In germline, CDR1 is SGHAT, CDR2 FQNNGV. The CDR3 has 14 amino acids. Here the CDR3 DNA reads TGTGCCAGCAGCTTAGTGGGGACAGGACCTGAGCAGTACTTC. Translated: CASSLVGTGPEQYF.

The CDR3 nucleotides are TGTGCCTGGTCCCCACAGGGGTGGTGGCAGTTCTTC. It specifies CAWSPQGWWQFF. The chain has TRBV30 and TRBJ2-1; 7 bases are shared with TRBD1. The CDR3 runs 12 residues. The germline gives CDR1 GTSNPN, CDR2 SVGIG (reference sequence). With 5 bases clipped from V and 12 bases from J, the junction kept 10 bases outside the gene matches. The full variable domain, with the rest looked up from reference TRBV30 and TRBJ2-1, is SQTIHQWPATLVQPVGSPLSLECTVEGTSNPNLYWYRQAAGRGLQLLFYSVGIGQISSEVPQNLSASRPQDRQFILSSKKLLLSDSGFYLCAWSPQGWWQFFGPGTRLTVL.

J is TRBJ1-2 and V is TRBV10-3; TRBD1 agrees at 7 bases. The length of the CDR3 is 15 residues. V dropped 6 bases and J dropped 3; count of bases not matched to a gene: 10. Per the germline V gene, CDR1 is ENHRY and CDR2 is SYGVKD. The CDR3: CAISQETGLHYGYTF. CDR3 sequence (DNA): TGTGCCATCAGCCAGGAGACAGGGCTTCACTATGGCTACACCTTC.

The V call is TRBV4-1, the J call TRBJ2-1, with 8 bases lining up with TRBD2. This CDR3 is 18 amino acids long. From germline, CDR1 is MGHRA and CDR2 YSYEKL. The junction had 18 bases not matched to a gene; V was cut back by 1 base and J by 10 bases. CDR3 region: CASSQVAEGLEPLREQFF. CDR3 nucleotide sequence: TGCGCCAGCAGCCAAGTCGCTGAGGGACTAGAACCTCTAAGGGAGCAGTTCTTC.

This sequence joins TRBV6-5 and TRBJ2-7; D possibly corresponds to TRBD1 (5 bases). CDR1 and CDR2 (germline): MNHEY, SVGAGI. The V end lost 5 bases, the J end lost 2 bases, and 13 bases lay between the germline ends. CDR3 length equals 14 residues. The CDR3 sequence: CASSRRQTTYEQYF. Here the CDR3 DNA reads TGTGCCAGCAGTCGAAGACAGACAACCTACGAGCAGTACTTC.

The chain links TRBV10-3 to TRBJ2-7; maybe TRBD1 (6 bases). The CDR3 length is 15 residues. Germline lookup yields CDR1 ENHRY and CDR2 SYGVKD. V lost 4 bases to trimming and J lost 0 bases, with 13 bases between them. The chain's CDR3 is CAISGPGTTSYEQYF. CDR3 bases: TGTGCCATCAGTGGCCCCGGGACAACCTCCTACGAGCAGTACTTC.

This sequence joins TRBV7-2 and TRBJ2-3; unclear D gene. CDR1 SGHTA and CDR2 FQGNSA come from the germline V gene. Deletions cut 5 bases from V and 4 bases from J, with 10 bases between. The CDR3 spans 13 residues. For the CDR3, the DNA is TGTGCCAGCAGCCTATACGAGGCAGATACGCAGTATTTT. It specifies CASSLYEADTQYF.

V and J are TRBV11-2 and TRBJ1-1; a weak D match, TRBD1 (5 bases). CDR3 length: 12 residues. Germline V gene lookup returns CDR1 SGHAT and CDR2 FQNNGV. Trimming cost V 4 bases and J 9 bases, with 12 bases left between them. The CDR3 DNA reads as TGTGCCAGCAGCTCCGGACAAACCCAAGCTTTCTTT. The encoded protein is CASSSGQTQAFF.

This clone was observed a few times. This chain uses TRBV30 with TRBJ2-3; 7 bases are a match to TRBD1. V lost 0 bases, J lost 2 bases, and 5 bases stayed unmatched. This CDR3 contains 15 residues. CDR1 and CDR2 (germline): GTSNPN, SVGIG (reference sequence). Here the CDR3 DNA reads TGTGCCTGGAGTGTCAGGACAGGTCTCACAGATACGCAGTATTTT. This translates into CAWSVRTGLTDTQYF.

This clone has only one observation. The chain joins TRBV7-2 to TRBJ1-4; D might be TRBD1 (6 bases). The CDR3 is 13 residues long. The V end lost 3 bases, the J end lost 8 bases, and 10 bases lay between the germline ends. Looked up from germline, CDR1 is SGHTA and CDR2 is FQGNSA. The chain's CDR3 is CASSFGGGEKLFF. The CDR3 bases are TGTGCCAGCAGCTTCGGCGGGGGCGAAAAACTGTTTTTT.

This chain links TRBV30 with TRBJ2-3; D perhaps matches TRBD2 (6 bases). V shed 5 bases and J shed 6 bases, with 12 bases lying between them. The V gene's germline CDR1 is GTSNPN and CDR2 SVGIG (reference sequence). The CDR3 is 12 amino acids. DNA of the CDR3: TGTGCCTGGGGGAGGCCATCGGATACGCAGTATTTT. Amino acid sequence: CAWGRPSDTQYF. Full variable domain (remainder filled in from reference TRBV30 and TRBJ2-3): SQTIHQWPATLVQPVGSPLSLECTVEGTSNPNLYWYRQAAGRGLQLLFYSVGIGQISSEVPQNLSASRPQDRQFILSSKKLLLSDSGFYLCAWGRPSDTQYFGPGTRLTVL.

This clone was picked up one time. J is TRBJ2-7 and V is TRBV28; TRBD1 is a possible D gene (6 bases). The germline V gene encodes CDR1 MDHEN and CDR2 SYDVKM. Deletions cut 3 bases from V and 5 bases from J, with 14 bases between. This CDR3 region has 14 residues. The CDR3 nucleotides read TGTGCCAGCAGTTTTTACAGGGTGACGGACGAGCAGTACTTC. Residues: CASSFYRVTDEQYF.

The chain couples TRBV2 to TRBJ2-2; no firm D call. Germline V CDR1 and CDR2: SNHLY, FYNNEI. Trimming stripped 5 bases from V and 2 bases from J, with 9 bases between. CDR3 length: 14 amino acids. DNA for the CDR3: TGTGCCAGCAGTCTAACCCCTAACACCGGGGAGCTGTTTTTT. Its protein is CASSLTPNTGELFF.

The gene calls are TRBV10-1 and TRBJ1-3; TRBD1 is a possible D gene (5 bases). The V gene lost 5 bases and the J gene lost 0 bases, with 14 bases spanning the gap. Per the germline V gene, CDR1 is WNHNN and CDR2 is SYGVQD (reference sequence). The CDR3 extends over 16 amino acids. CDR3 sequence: CASSKAGPLSGNTIYF. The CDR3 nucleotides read TGCGCCAGCAGTAAGGCAGGGCCTCTCTCTGGAAACACCATATATTTT.

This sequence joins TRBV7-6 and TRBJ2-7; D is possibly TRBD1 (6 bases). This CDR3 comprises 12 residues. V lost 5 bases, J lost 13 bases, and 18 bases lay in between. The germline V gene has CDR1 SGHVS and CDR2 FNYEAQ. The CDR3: CASSTMDSQFYF. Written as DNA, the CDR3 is TGTGCCAGCAGCACCATGGACAGTCAATTTTACTTC.

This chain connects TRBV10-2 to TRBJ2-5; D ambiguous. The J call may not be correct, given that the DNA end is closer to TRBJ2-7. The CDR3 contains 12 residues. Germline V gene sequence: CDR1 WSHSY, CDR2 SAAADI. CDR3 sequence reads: CASSERDYEQYF. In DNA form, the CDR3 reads TGCGCCAGCAGTGAGAGGGACTACGAGCAGTACTTC.

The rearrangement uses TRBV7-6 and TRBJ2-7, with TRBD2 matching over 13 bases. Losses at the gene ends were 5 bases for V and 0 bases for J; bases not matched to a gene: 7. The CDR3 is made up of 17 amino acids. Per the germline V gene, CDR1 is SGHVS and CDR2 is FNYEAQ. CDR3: CASSLGLAGDGSYEQYF. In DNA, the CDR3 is TGTGCCAGCAGCCTCGGACTAGCGGGAGATGGCTCCTACGAGCAGTACTTC.

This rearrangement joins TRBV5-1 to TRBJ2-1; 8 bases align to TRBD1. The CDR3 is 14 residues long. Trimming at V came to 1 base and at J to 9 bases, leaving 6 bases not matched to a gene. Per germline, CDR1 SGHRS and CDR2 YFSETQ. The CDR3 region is CASSLLQGAGEQFF. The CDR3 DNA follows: TGCGCCAGCAGCTTGTTGCAGGGGGCGGGTGAGCAGTTCTTC.

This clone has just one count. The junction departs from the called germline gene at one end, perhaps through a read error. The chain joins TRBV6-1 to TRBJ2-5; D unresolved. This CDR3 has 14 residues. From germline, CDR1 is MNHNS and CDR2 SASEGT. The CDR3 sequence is CASSELNNQKTQYF. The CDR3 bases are TGTGCCAGCAGTGAATTGAACAACCAAAAGACCCAGTACTTC.

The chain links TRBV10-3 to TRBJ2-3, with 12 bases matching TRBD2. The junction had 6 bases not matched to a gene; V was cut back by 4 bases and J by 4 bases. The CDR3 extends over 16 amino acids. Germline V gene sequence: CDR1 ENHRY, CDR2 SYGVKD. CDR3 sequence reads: CAISVLAGGGADTQYF. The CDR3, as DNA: TGTGCCATCAGTGTTCTAGCGGGAGGGGGGGCAGATACGCAGTATTTT.

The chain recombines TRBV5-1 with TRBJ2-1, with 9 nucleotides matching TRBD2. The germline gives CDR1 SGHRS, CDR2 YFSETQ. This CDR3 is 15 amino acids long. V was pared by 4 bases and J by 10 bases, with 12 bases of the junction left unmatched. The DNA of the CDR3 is TGCGCCAGCAGCCCGGGGAACCTAGCGGGACTCGAGCAGTTCTTC. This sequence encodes CASSPGNLAGLEQFF.

The DNA of the CDR3 is TGTGCCAGCAGCTGGGTGTTTGAAGGGGACTACACCTTC. It yields the protein CASSWVFEGDYTF. This rearrangement joins TRBV5-4 to TRBJ1-2, with D tentatively TRBD1 (5 bases). CDR1 SGHNT and CDR2 YYREEE come from the germline V gene (reference sequence). The CDR3 extends over 13 amino acids. Trimming cost V 3 bases and J 10 bases, with 16 bases left between them.

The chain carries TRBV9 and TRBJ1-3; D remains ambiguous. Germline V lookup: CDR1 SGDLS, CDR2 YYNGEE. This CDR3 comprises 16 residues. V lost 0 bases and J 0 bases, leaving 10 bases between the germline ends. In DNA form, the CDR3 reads TGTGCCAGCAGCGTAGCTCGGGAGTTCTCTGGAAACACCATATATTTT. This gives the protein CASSVAREFSGNTIYF.

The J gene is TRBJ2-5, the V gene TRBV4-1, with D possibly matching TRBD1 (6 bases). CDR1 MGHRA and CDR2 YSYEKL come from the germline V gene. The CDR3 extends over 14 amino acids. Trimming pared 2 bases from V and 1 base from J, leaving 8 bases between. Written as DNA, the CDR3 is TGCGCCAGCAGCCAAAGGGGGACCCAAGAGACCCAGTACTTC. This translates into CASSQRGTQETQYF.